This entry features one T cell receptor beta chain sequence. TCR beta VDJ and CDR3 were profiled, and genomic DNA was the template. TCRdb redid the calling of the reads with MiXCR, one entry per CDR3 protein. The sample consists of around 180,000 distinct CDR3 sequences, approximately 60% of them appearing once. CDR3 size: 14 residues. Trimming took 5 bases from V and 2 from J, leaving 16 bases between them. CDR1 and CDR2 from the germline V gene are DFQATT and SNEGSKA (reference sequence). This sample was taken from a study of CD8+CD57+ T cells in acquired aplastic anemia. Study at large: Sequencing produced an average of about 9.8 million reads per healthy donor for CD4+ cells.

Sequenced sample: sorted CD4+, CD8+, or CD8+CD57+ T cells (not recorded which) from PBMCs. The TCR comes from a human donor in good health. V and J are TRBV20-1 and TRBJ2-7; a weak D match, TRBD1 (6 bases). The CDR3 DNA reads TGCAGTGCTCAGCTGAGCACAGGGCCCTACGAGCAGTACTTC. This encodes CSAQLSTGPYEQYF.